The clone carrying this TCR beta chain has only a few counts. Its antigen is unknown. The data belong to a study of cytomegalovirus exposure and HLA in healthy donors. The PCR had 60 Vbeta and 13 Jbeta primers. Generated by immunoSEQ multiplex PCR, the TCRdb table keeps only in-frame clones and is missing some. Among 250,000 to 350,000 clones listed, approximately 90% were seen once. Unrecorded immune exposure was likely among donors, who were nominally healthy when sampled. General study results and limits: The sole available immune exposure information was CMV serostatus. Roughly even sequencing depth across donors was the assumption behind the presence/absence analyses. TCR beta sequences numbering over 15,000 were associated with HLA alleles at 0.05 false discovery rate in a later analysis.

CDR1 is GTSNPN and CDR2 is SVGIG in the germline V gene (reference sequence). Trimming pared 5 bases from V and 5 bases from J, leaving 12 bases between. There are 12 residues in the CDR3. Sequenced input: PBMCs. The chain carries TRBV30 and TRBJ1-1; D unclear. The origin of this receptor is a man aged 35-49 years in good health and CMV-seropositive. The CDR3 DNA follows: TGTGCCTGGGGAACGGGGTGGACTGAAGCTTTCTTT. It yields the protein CAWGTGWTEAFF.